This T cell receptor beta chain was documented in a study of cytomegalovirus exposure and HLA in healthy donors. Study-level points and caveats: On later analysis, the bulk of CMV-associated TCR beta chains appeared to be HLA-restricted.

The primer mix had 60 Vbeta and 13 Jbeta primers. TCRdb's table, derived via immunoSEQ multiplex PCR, lists solely in-frame clones and lacks some. The sample contains some 130,000 clones, roughly four fifths of which appear only once. Comments on this clone: Its antigen is undetermined.

The clonotype originates from a woman between 45 and 65 years old in good health and CMV-seropositive. The material sequenced was PBMCs.

The CDR3 here is CASRPLRDWVSDEQFF. CDR3 nucleotide sequence: TGTGCCAGCAGACCCCTCCGGGACTGGGTTAGTGATGAGCAGTTCTTC. This chain links TRBV13 with TRBJ2-1; possibly TRBD2 for D (6 bases). Germline V gene data show CDR1 as PRHDT and CDR2 as FYEKMQ (reference sequence). CDR3 length: 16 amino acids. Trimming pared 6 bases from V and 8 bases from J, leaving 23 bases between.